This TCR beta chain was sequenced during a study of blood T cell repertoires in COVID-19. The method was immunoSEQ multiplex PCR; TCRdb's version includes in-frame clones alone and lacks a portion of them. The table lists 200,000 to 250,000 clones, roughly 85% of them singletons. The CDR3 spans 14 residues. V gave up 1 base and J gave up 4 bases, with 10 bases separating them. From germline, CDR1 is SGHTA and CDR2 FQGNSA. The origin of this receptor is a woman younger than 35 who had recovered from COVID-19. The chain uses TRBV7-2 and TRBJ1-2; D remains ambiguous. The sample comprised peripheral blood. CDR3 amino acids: CASSLVADSYGYTF. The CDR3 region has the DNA TGTGCCAGCAGCTTAGTGGCAGACTCCTATGGCTACACCTTC.